This T cell receptor beta chain stems from a study of T cells in Graves' hyperthyroidism and ophthalmopathy. RNA transcripts yielded amplified TCR beta CDR3 regions. When the TCR CDR3 underwent first-round RT-PCR, the HTBI primer set was used. TCRdb reanalysed the multiplex PCR reads using MiXCR and keeps one entry per CDR3 protein. The data contain hundreds of thousands of distinct CDR3 sequences, 15% to 18% of them seen just once; the ten biggest clones take up roughly 15%. Stable hyperthyroidism: no ophthalmopathy progression over 18 months of follow-up. In its sample, this clonotype was seen a few times. Trimming removed 2 bases at V and 5 bases at J, with 13 bases between. Germline V gene sequence: CDR1 DFQATT, CDR2 SNEGSKA (reference sequence). CDR3 length equals 13 residues.

Sequencing was carried out using blood. V and J are TRBV20-1 and TRBJ2-7; perhaps TRBD2 as D (6 bases). This receptor was identified in a woman between 18 and 29 years old with Graves' hyperthyroidism. Here the CDR3 reads CSARHSSAHEQYF. CDR3 DNA: TGCAGTGCTAGACACTCTAGCGCCCACGAGCAGTACTTC.